Each of the 23 T cell receptor beta chains below was sequenced from the same sample in a study of blood T cells in healthy people across ages. It was with a sample-barcoded 5' primer and a J-beta primer mix that a second PCR of about 6 to 11 cycles was run. One entry per CDR3 protein results from TCRdb running MiXCR on the 5' RACE reads. The profile shows about 1.8 million distinct CDR3 sequences, around half of them singletons. Sequenced sample: blood. Receptor source: a woman aged 40-49 years in good health.

This clonotype has a count of ten or more. The chain couples TRBV4-1 to TRBJ2-7; a possible D gene is TRBD1 (5 bases). Germline V gives CDR1 MGHRA, CDR2 YSYEKL. The V end was cut by 3 bases, the J end by 6 bases, with 15 bases between. This CDR3 is built from 14 residues. The CDR3 bases are TGCGCCAGCAGCCACCCCGGGTTACAGGTCGAGCAGTACTTC. This encodes CASSHPGLQVEQYF.

The V and J genes are TRBV29-1 and TRBJ2-4; D perhaps matches TRBD1 (5 bases). Trimming pared 3 bases from V and 6 bases from J, leaving 6 bases between. Germline V gene lookup returns CDR1 SQVTM and CDR2 ANQGSEA. The CDR3 consists of 11 residues. CDR3 amino acids: CSVDQGNIQYF. The CDR3 DNA sequence: TGCAGCGTTGATCAGGGAAACATTCAGTACTTC.

The chain combines TRBV6-2 or TRBV6-3 with TRBJ1-2; D is uncertain. The CDR3 extends over 16 amino acids. The V end lost 6 bases, the J end lost 2 bases, and 19 bases lay between the germline ends. Germline V lookup: CDR1 MNHEY, CDR2 SVGEGT. CDR3 DNA sequence: TGTGCCAGCAGACCATCGGTCGCTACGCTGAACTATGGCTACACCTTC. The encoded protein is CASRPSVATLNYGYTF.

This clonotype was counted only a few times. The J gene is TRBJ1-6, the V gene TRBV7-2, with 7 bases matching TRBD1. After removal of 4 bases from V and 9 bases from J, the junction contained 6 bases not matched to a gene. Germline CDR1 and CDR2: SGHTA and FQGNSA. This CDR3 is 14 amino acids long. The DNA of the CDR3 is TGTGCCAGCAGCTATAAGACAGGGCGTTCACCCCTCCACTTT. Protein sequence: CASSYKTGRSPLHF.

In the case of this clonotype: At one of its ends the junction is not consistent with the germline gene, which may arise from a read error. The chain links TRBV29-1 to TRBJ2-3; D remains unclear. Per the germline V gene, CDR1 is SQVTM and CDR2 is ANQGSEA. The length of the CDR3 is 13 residues. CDR3 protein: CGVGVVGTDTQYF. The CDR3 bases are TGCGGCGTTGGAGTGGTAGGGACAGATACGCAGTATTTT.

This chain links TRBV27 with TRBJ2-1; 14 nucleotides match TRBD2. CDR1 MNHEY and CDR2 SMNVEV come from the germline V gene (reference sequence). The CDR3 runs to 16 residues. V was clipped by 6 bases and J by 6 bases; unmatched bases: 7. This chain's CDR3 is CASSRTSGGIPNEQFF. The CDR3 DNA reads as TGTGCCAGCAGCCGGACTAGCGGGGGGATACCCAATGAGCAGTTCTTC.

This clonotype was found many times. The gene calls are TRBV7-2 and TRBJ2-5; perhaps TRBD1 as D (6 bases). The ends were cut back, 3 bases at V and 5 bases at J, with 16 bases in the middle. Germline V gene lookup returns CDR1 SGHTA and CDR2 FQGNSA. There are 15 residues in the CDR3. This chain's CDR3 is CASSLTQGQWETQYF. CDR3 coding DNA: TGTGCCAGCAGCTTGACCCAGGGGCAGTGGGAGACCCAGTACTTC.

This clonotype has just a few counts. This chain uses TRBV4-1 with TRBJ2-5, with D possibly TRBD2 on 5 matching bases. Deletions cut 2 bases from V and 11 bases from J, with 18 bases between. In germline, CDR1 is MGHRA, CDR2 YSYEKL. The CDR3 has 14 amino acids. In DNA, the CDR3 is TGCGCCAGCAGCCAACCAACGACGGTGGGAGAGCAGTACTTC. Its protein is CASSQPTTVGEQYF.

This chain uses TRBV3-1 with TRBJ1-6, with a possible D match to TRBD1 (5 bases). The germline V gene encodes CDR1 LGHDT and CDR2 YNNKEL (reference sequence). The CDR3 is 13 amino acids. V shed 1 base and J shed 8 bases, with 6 bases lying between them. The CDR3 DNA follows: TGTGCCAGCAGCCAAGCGGGGGATTCACCCCTCCACTTT. This codes for CASSQAGDSPLHF.

The CDR3 DNA sequence: TGTGCCACCAGCAGAGATCCCCAGGGAAGGGGGACCCAGTACTTC. Residues: CATSRDPQGRGTQYF. The genes are TRBV15 and TRBJ2-4; D is perhaps TRBD1 (5 bases). The DNA end lines up better with TRBJ2-5; the J call may be wrong. Per germline, CDR1 LNHNV and CDR2 YYDKDF (reference sequence). The CDR3 contains 15 residues.

The rearrangement links TRBV28 to TRBJ1-1, with TRBD1 identical over 8 bases. The CDR3 is made up of 12 amino acids. The V gene's germline CDR1 is MDHEN and CDR2 SYDVKM. Unmatched junction bases numbered 1, after V lost 4 bases and J lost 6 bases. CDR3 residues: CASSSDRAEAFF. CDR3 nucleotide sequence: TGTGCCAGCAGTTCGGACAGGGCTGAAGCTTTCTTT.

The CDR3 loop is CASSASTGVTDTQYF. The CDR3 DNA sequence: TGTGCCAGCAGCGCAAGTACAGGGGTCACAGATACGCAGTATTTT. The chain combines TRBV9 with TRBJ2-3; TRBD1 matches at 7 bases. Trimming at V came to 3 bases and at J to 2 bases, leaving 6 bases not matched to a gene. CDR3 length equals 15 residues. Germline V gene lookup returns CDR1 SGDLS and CDR2 YYNGEE.

The chain links TRBV3-1 to TRBJ2-7; TRBD2 might be the D (7 bases). V dropped 1 base and J dropped 4 bases, with 17 bases sitting between them. From germline, CDR1 is LGHDT and CDR2 YNNKEL (reference sequence). The CDR3 sequence is 16 residues long. The CDR3 is CASSQVVTGRGYEQYF. In DNA form, the CDR3 reads TGTGCCAGCAGCCAAGTCGTCACAGGGAGGGGTTACGAGCAGTACTTC.

This clonotype came up a few times. The rearrangement joins TRBV9 to TRBJ2-1; D is unresolved. The CDR3 has 13 amino acids. Germline CDR1 and CDR2: SGDLS and YYNGEE. The germline V and J ends were trimmed by 3 bases and 7 bases, with 11 bases remaining between them. This CDR3 is CASSAPRSNEQFF. The CDR3 DNA is TGTGCCAGCAGCGCCCCTCGCTCAAATGAGCAGTTCTTC.

The V call is TRBV5-1, the J call TRBJ2-6, with TRBD1 as a possible D gene (5 bases). V lost 1 base, J lost 2 bases, and 10 bases lay in between. The length of the CDR3 is 16 residues. Germline CDR1 is SGHRS and CDR2 is YFSETQ. CDR3 DNA sequence: TGCGCCAGCAGCTTGCAATGGGGCACTGGGGCCAACGTCCTGACTTTC. The encoded protein is CASSLQWGTGANVLTF.

This clonotype was recorded once. The chain uses TRBV7-9 and TRBJ1-6; weak D call: TRBD1 (6 bases). This CDR3 is 15 amino acids long. V gave up 3 bases and J gave up 8 bases, with 14 bases separating them. The germline V gene encodes CDR1 SEHNR and CDR2 FQNEAQ (reference sequence). CDR3 bases: TGTGCCAGCAGCTTTGGGGGCGCGGGGGATTCACCCCTCCACTTT. Translated, it gives CASSFGGAGDSPLHF. The variable domain in full, with the rest retrieved from reference TRBV7-9 and TRBJ1-6, is DTGVSQNPRHKITKRGQNVTFRCDPISEHNRLYWYRQTLGQGPEFLTYFQNEAQLEKSRLLSDRFSAERPKGSFSTLEIQRTEQGDSAMYLCASSFGGAGDSPLHFGNGTRLTVT.

The CDR3 DNA is TGTGCCAGCAGTGAACGGACAGGGTATCAGCCCCAGCATTTT. Translating it yields CASSERTGYQPQHF. V is TRBV2 and J is TRBJ1-5; 8 bases align to TRBD1. The V gene's germline CDR1 is SNHLY and CDR2 FYNNEI. The CDR3 has 14 residues. V gave up 2 bases and J gave up 5 bases; unmatched junction bases: 2.

This sequence joins TRBV10-3 and TRBJ1-2; 7 bases match TRBD1. Germline values: CDR1 ENHRY, CDR2 SYGVKD. J was trimmed by 8 bases and V by 4 bases; bases with no gene match: 4. CDR3 length equals 12 residues. The CDR3: CAISGDRVGYTF. CDR3 bases: TGTGCCATCAGTGGTGACAGGGTAGGCTACACCTTC.

V and J are TRBV12-3 or TRBV12-4 and TRBJ1-2, with 9 bases lining up with TRBD1. The CDR3 covers 14 residues. With 10 bases clipped from V and 8 bases from J, the junction kept 14 bases outside the gene matches. The CDR3 loop reads CANRITGGGDGYTF. The CDR3 nucleotides are TGTGCCAACAGGATTACAGGGGGCGGTGACGGCTACACCTTC.

The count of this clonotype is one. In nucleotides, the CDR3 is TGCGCCAGCAAGCAGGGGGGGACAGATACGCAGTATTTT. Translation gives CASKQGGTDTQYF. The chain links TRBV5-1 to TRBJ2-3; D tentatively fits TRBD1 or TRBD2 (7 bases each). CDR3 length equals 13 residues. Trimming removed 6 bases from V and 3 bases from J, with 11 bases in between. CDR1 and CDR2 from the germline V gene are SGHRS and YFSETQ.

The V call is TRBV6-6, the J call TRBJ2-7; TRBD1 agrees at 10 bases. The V gene's germline CDR1 is MNHNY and CDR2 SVGAGI (reference sequence). With V trimmed by 7 bases and J by 3 bases, 15 bases remained unmatched. This CDR3 is built from 17 residues. CDR3 nucleotides: TGTGCCAGCACCCCGGGACAGGGGAGGTCCTCCGACTACGAGCAGTACTTC. Its translation: CASTPGQGRSSDYEQYF.

The genes are TRBV6-5 and TRBJ1-2; D gene unclear. The CDR3 covers 13 residues. Germline CDR1 MNHEY, CDR2 SVGAGI. Between the trimmed V and J ends, which lost 8 bases and 1 base, there was a span of 11 bases. CDR3 protein: CASLGVNNYGYTF. CDR3 in DNA: TGTGCCAGCCTCGGGGTAAATAACTATGGCTACACCTTC.

The rearrangement joins TRBV4-2 to TRBJ1-6; TRBD1 might be the D (6 bases). The CDR3 is 14 amino acids. V lost 1 base, J lost 13 bases, and 14 bases lay in between. Germline V gives CDR1 LGHNA, CDR2 YNFKEQ. The CDR3 protein is CASSQGQDGEPLHF. The DNA of the CDR3 is TGTGCCAGCAGCCAAGGACAGGATGGAGAGCCCCTCCACTTT.